Listed below are T cell receptor beta chains from one sample, sequenced in a study of blood T cell repertoires in COVID-19. Produced via immunoSEQ multiplex PCR; TCRdb's table is partial and in-frame only. The sample contains about 54,000 clones, approximately 82% of which appear only once. Sample: peripheral blood. The receptors derive from a human donor in a cohort sampled during active or convalescent COVID-19. Both conserved end residues are part of each CDR3. Each record gives: D gene, CDR3 length, J gene, clone size, V gene, CDR3 DNA, CDR3 protein. D genes are given only for firm matches. Expanded clones are given a class, and other clones once, few, many or no size at all.

>TRBD1|15|TRBJ1-2|NA|TRBV7-9
TGTGCCAGCAGCTCGCCGGGACAGGGGAGCTATGGCTACACCTTC
CASSSPGQGSYGYTF
>NA|14|TRBJ1-1|NA|TRBV5-1
TGCGCCAGCAGCCGGACACTCTTTGGCACTGAAGCTTTCTTT
CASSRTLFGTEAFF
>TRBD1|14|TRBJ1-5|NA|TRBV6-5
TGTGCCAGCAGTCCGGGACAGCATCCTTGGTCCCAGCATTTT
CASSPGQHPWSQHF
>NA|15|TRBJ1-3|NA|TRBV7-8
TGTGCCAGCAGCTTAGAGACAGGAGGTGGAAACACCATATATTTT
CASSLETGGGNTIYF
>TRBD1|13|TRBJ2-1|few|TRBV6-5
TGTGCCAGCAGTTCCACGACAGGGCATGAGCAGTTCTTC
CASSSTTGHEQFF
>NA|15|TRBJ2-7|once|TRBV27
TGTGCCAGCAGTTTATCGCAACAGGGTTCCCACGAGCAGTACTTC
CASSLSQQGSHEQYF
>TRBD2|15|TRBJ2-1|NA|TRBV6-2/TRBV6-3
TGTGCCAGCAGTTACGGGAGCGGGGGGCGCGATGAGCAGTTCTTC
CASSYGSGGRDEQFF
>NA|15|TRBJ2-5|NA|TRBV7-2
TGTGCCAGCAGTTCCCTTGGGGGGAGCCAAGAGACCCAGTACTTC
CASSSLGGSQETQYF
>NA|17|TRBJ2-2|once|TRBV5-1
TGCGCCAGCAGCTTGGGGGGGGACAGTTCCCTCTCCGGGGAGCTGTTTTTT
CASSLGGDSSLSGELFF
>NA|16|TRBJ1-5|NA|TRBV21-1
TGTGCCAGCGGGTGGGAGGGCCCTAAACTCAATCAGCCCCAGCATTTT
CASGWEGPKLNQPQHF
>NA|15|TRBJ2-7|NA|TRBV11-1
TGTGCCAGCAGCTTAAACAGGGGCGGGGATGGCGAGCAGTACTTC
CASSLNRGGDGEQYF
>TRBD1|13|TRBJ1-5|NA|TRBV5-6
TGTGCCAGCAGCCAGACAGGGGTCCAGCCCCAGCATTTT
CASSQTGVQPQHF
>TRBD1|12|TRBJ1-2|NA|TRBV3-1/TRBV3-2
TGTGCCAGCAGTTCCGGGACAGGGAATGGTACCTTC
CASSSGTGNGTF
>NA|13|TRBJ1-5|few|TRBV6-2/TRBV6-3
TGTGCCAGCAGTTACCGAGAACATCAGCCCCAGCATTTT
CASSYREHQPQHF